This TCR beta chain derives from a study of cytomegalovirus exposure and HLA in healthy donors. Findings of the study overall: A later analysis found TCR association rates differed by HLA locus, highest for DRB1 and lowest for HLA-C.

Points on this clone: Its antigen is unknown.

Primers included in the PCR were 60 Vbeta and 13 Jbeta primers. Here immunoSEQ multiplex PCR was the method, and the copy in TCRdb shows in-frame clones only, minus some. Recorded here are some 150,000 clones; the top ten clones represent about 2.2%. Germline values: CDR1 MNHEY, CDR2 SVGAGI. The CDR3 length is 13 residues. The sequence came from a woman between 18 and 30 years old in good health and CMV-seronegative. The rearrangement links TRBV6-5 to TRBJ2-5; D might be TRBD1 (6 bases). The J call may be wrong; the DNA end is better matched by TRBJ2-7. The sequenced material came from PBMCs. CDR3 in amino acids: CASSKDSSYEQYF. CDR3 DNA sequence: TGTGCCAGCAGTAAGGACAGCTCCTACGAGCAGTACTTC.